The sample holds a few counts of the clone carrying this TCR beta chain. Its target is not known. The CDR3 is 16 amino acids. Germline values: CDR1 SEHNR, CDR2 FQNEAQ (reference sequence). V was pared by 5 bases and J by 0 bases, with 14 bases between. TCRdb passed the 5' RACE reads through MiXCR, listing each CDR3 protein once. In the table there are approximately 600,000 distinct CDR3 sequences, 7.1% of which are singletons. These data come from a study of identical twins. Points from the study as a whole: Conclusions came from cross-sectional statistical analysis, not from following the same donors.

Every donor was a healthy Caucasian. Another study also made use of these data, one on yellow fever vaccine responses in identical twins.

This clonotype was obtained from a woman under 30 in good health. The chain recombines TRBV7-9 with TRBJ2-1; possibly TRBD2 for D (6 bases). Sample: PBMCs. CDR3 residues: CASSPVWGDSYNEQFF. The CDR3 nucleotides read TGTGCCAGCAGCCCCGTCTGGGGGGACTCCTACAATGAGCAGTTCTTC.